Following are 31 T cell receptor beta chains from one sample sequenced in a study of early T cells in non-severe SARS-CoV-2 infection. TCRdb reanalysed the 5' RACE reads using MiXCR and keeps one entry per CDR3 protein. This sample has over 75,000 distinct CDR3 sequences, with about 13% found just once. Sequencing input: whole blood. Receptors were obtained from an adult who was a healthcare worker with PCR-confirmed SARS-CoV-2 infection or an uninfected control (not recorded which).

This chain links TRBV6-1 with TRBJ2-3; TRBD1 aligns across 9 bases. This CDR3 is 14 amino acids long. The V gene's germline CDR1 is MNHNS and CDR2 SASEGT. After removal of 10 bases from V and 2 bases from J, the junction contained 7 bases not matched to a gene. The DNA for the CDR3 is TGTGCCACGGACAGGGGTACCTCCACAGATACGCAGTATTTT. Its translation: CATDRGTSTDTQYF.

Here the CDR3 reads CASSLGTSYTDTQYF. The CDR3, as DNA: TGTGCCAGCAGCTTAGGGACTAGCTACACAGATACGCAGTATTTT. V and J are TRBV11-2 and TRBJ2-3, with 8 bases matching TRBD2. Losses at the gene ends were 1 base for V and 2 bases for J; bases not matched to a gene: 2. CDR1 and CDR2 from the germline V gene are SGHAT and FQNNGV. The CDR3 has 15 residues.

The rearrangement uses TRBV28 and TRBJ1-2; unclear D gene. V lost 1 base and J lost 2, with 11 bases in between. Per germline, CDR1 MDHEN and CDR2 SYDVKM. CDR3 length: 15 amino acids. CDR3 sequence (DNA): TGTGCCAGCAGTTTATCGCGGACCCGAAACTATGGCTACACCTTC. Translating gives CASSLSRTRNYGYTF.

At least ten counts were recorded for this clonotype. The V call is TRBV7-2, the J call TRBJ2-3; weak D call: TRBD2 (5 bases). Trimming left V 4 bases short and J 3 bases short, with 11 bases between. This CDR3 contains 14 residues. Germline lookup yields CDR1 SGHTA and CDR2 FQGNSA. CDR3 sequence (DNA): TGTGCCAGCAGCTCGTATTTAGCGACAGATACGCAGTATTTT. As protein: CASSSYLATDTQYF.

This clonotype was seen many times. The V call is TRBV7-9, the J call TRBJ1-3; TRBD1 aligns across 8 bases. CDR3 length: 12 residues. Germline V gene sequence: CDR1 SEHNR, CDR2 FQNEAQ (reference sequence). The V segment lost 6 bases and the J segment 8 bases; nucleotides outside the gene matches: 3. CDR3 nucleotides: TGTGCCAGCAGAACACAGGGGGACACCATATATTTT. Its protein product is CASRTQGDTIYF. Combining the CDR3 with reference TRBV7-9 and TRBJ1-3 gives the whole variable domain DTGVSQNPRHKITKRGQNVTFRCDPISEHNRLYWYRQTLGQGPEFLTYFQNEAQLEKSRLLSDRFSAERPKGSFSTLEIQRTEQGDSAMYLCASRTQGDTIYFGEGSWLTVV.

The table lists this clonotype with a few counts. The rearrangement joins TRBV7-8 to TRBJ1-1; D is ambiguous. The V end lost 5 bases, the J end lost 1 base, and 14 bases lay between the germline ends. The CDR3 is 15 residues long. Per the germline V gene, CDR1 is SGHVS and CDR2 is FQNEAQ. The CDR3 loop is CASSMTDQPNTEAFF. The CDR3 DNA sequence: TGTGCCAGCAGCATGACGGACCAACCGAACACTGAAGCTTTCTTT.

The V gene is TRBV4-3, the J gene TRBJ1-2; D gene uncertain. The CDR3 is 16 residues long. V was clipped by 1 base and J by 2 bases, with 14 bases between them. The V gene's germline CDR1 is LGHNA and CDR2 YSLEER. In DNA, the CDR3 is TGCGCCAGCAGCCAAGCCCTCTCCGGGTCCAACTATGGCTACACCTTC. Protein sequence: CASSQALSGSNYGYTF.

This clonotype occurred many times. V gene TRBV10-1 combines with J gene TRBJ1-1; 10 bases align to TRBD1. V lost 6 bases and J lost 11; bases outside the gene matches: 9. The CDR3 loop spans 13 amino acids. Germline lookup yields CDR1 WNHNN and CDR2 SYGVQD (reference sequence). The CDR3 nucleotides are TGCGCCAGCAGGGGGACAGGGGCCTCCCCCGCTTTCTTT. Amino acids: CASRGTGASPAFF.

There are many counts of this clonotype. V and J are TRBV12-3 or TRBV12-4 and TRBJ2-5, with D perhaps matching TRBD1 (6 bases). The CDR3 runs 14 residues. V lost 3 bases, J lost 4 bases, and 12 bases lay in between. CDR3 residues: CASSFPTGGETQYF. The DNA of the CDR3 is TGTGCCAGCAGTTTTCCGACAGGCGGAGAGACCCAGTACTTC.

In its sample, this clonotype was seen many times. CDR3 nucleotide sequence: TGTGCCAGCAGCACTTACGAGCAGTACTTC. It specifies CASSTYEQYF. V usage is TRBV28 and J usage is TRBJ2-7; D is ambiguous. The CDR3 covers 10 residues. Per germline, CDR1 MDHEN and CDR2 SYDVKM. Between the trimmed V and J ends, which lost 6 bases and 4 bases, there was a span of 4 bases.

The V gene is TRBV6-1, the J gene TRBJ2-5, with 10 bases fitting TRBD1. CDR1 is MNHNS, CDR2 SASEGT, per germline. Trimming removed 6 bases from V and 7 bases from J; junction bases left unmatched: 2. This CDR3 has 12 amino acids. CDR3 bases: TGTGCCAGCAGGACAGGGGGCGGGACCCAGTACTTC. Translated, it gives CASRTGGGTQYF.

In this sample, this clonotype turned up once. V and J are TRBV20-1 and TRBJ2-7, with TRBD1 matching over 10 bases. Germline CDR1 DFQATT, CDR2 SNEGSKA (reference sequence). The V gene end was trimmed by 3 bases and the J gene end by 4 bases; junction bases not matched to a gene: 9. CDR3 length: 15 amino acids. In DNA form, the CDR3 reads TGCAGTGCTAGTAAACCCGGGACAGGGGAGTACGAGCAGTACTTC. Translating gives CSASKPGTGEYEQYF.

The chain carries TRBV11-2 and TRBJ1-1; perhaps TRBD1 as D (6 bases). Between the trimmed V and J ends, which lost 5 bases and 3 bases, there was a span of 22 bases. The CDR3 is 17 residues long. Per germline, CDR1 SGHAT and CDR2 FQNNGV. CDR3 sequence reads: CASSHTGRAGEDTEAFF. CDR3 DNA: TGTGCCAGCAGCCATACAGGGAGGGCAGGGGAGGACACTGAAGCTTTCTTT.

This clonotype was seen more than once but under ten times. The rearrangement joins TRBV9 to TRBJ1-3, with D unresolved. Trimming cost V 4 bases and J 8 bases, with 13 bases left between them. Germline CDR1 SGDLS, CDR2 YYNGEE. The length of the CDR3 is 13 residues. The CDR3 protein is CASSQEGFDTIYF. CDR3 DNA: TGTGCCAGCAGCCAAGAGGGCTTCGACACCATATATTTT.

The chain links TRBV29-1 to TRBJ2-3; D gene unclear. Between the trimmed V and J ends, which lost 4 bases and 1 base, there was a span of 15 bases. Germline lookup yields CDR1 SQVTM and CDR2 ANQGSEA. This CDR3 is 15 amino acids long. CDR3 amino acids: CSVVQVAGRTDTQYF. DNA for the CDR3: TGCAGCGTTGTTCAAGTCGCAGGACGCACAGATACGCAGTATTTT.

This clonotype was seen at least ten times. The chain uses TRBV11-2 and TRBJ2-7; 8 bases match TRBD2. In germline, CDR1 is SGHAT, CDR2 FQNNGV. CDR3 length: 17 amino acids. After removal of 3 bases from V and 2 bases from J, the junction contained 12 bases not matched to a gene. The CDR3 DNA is TGTGCCAGCAGCTTTGTCCCTGGGCGGGGGGATACCTACGAGCAGTACTTC. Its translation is CASSFVPGRGDTYEQYF.

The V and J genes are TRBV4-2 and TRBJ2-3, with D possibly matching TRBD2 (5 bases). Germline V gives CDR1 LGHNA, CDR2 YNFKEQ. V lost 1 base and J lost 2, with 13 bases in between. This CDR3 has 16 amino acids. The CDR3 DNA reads TGTGCCAGCAGCCAAGGTAGAGCGGACCTCACAGATACGCAGTATTTT. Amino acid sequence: CASSQGRADLTDTQYF.

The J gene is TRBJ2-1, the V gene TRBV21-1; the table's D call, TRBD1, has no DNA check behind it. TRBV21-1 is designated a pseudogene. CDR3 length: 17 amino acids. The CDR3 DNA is TGTGCCAGCAGCAAAGAAGGACAGCACATTGTGAACAATGAGCAGTTCTTC. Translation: CASSKEGQHIVNNEQFF.

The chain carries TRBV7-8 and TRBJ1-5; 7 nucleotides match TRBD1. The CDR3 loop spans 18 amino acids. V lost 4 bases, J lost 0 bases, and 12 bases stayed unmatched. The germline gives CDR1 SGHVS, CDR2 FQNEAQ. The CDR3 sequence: CASSSSAGTAYSNQPQHF. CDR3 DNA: TGTGCCAGCAGCTCCTCCGCGGGGACAGCGTATAGCAATCAGCCCCAGCATTTT. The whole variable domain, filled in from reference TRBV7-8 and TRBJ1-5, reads GAGVSQSPRYKVAKRGQDVALRCDPISGHVSLFWYQQALGQGPEFLTYFQNEAQLDKSGLPSDRFFAERPEGSVSTLKIQRTQQEDSAVYLCASSSSAGTAYSNQPQHFGDGTRLSIL.

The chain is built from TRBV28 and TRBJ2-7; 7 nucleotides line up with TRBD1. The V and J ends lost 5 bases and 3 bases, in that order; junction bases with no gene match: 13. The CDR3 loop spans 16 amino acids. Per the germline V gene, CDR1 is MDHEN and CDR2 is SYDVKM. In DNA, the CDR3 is TGTGCCAGCAGTCCCGCCCCGACAGGGAATATCTACGAGCAGTACTTC. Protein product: CASSPAPTGNIYEQYF. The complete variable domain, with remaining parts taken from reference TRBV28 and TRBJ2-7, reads DVKVTQSSRYLVKRTGEKVFLECVQDMDHENMFWYRQDPGLGLRLIYFSYDVKMKEKGDIPEGYSVSREKKERFSLILESASTNQTSMYLCASSPAPTGNIYEQYFGPGTRLTVT.

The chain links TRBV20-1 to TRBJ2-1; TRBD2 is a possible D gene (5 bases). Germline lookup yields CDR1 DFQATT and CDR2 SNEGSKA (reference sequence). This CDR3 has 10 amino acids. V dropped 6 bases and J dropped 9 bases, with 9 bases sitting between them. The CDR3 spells CSAEDREQFF. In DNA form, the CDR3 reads TGCAGTGCGGAGGACCGTGAGCAGTTCTTC.

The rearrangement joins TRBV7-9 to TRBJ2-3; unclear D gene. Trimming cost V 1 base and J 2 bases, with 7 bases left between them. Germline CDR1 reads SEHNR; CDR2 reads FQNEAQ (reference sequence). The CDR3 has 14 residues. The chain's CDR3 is CASSLGSATDTQYF. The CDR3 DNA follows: TGTGCCAGCAGCTTAGGCTCCGCCACAGATACGCAGTATTTT.

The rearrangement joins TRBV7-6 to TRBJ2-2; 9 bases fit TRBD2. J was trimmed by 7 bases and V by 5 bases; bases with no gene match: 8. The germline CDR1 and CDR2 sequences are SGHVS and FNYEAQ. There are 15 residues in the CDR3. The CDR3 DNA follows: TGTGCCAGCAGCCCCGGGACAGCGGGAGGCGGGGAGCTGTTTTTT. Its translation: CASSPGTAGGGELFF.

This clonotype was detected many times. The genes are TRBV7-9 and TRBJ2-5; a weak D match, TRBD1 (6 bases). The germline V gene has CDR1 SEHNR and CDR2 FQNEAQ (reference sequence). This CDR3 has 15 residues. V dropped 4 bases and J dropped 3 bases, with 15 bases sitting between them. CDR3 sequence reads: CASSSAERGKETQYF. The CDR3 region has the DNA TGTGCCAGCAGCTCCGCTGAAAGGGGGAAAGAGACCCAGTACTTC.

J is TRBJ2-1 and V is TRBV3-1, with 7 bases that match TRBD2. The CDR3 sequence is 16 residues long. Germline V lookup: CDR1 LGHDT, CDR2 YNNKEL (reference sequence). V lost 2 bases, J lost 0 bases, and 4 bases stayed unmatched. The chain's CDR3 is CASSQTGGSSYNEQFF. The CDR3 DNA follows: TGTGCCAGCAGCCAAACTGGCGGGAGCTCCTACAATGAGCAGTTCTTC.

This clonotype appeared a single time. CDR3 amino acids: CASSPRRWAYSSTDTQYF. CDR3 DNA sequence: TGCGCCAGCAGCCCCCGCCGCTGGGCATACTCGAGCACAGATACGCAGTATTTT. The gene calls are TRBV5-1 and TRBJ2-3, with unresolved D. The CDR3 sequence is 18 residues long. From germline, CDR1 is SGHRS and CDR2 YFSETQ. V lost 4 bases and J 0 bases, leaving 21 bases between the germline ends.

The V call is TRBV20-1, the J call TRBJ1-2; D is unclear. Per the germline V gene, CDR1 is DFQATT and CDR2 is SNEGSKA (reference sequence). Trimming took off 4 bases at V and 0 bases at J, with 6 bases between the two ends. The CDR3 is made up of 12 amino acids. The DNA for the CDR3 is TGCAGTGCTAACAAAGCTAACTATGGCTACACCTTC. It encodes CSANKANYGYTF.

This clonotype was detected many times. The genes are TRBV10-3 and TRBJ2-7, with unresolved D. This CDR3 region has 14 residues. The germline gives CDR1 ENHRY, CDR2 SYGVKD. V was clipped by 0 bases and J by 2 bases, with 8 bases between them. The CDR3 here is CAISESSWAYEQYF. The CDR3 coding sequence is TGTGCCATCAGTGAGTCGAGTTGGGCCTACGAGCAGTACTTC.

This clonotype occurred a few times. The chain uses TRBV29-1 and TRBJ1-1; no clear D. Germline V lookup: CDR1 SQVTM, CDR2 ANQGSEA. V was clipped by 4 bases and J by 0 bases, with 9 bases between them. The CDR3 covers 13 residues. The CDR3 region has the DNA TGCAGCGTTGGGGCGCTAATGAACACTGAAGCTTTCTTT. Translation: CSVGALMNTEAFF. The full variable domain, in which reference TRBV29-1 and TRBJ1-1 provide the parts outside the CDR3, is SAVISQKPSRDICQRGTSLTIQCQVDSQVTMMFWYRQQPGQSLTLIATANQGSEATYESGFVIDKFPISRPNLTFSTLTVSNMSPEDSSIYLCSVGALMNTEAFFGQGTRLTVV.

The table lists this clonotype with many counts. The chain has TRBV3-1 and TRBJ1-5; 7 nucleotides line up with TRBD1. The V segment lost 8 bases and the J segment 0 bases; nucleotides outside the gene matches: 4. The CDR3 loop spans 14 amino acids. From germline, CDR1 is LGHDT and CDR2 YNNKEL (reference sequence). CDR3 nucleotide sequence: TGTGCCAGCGACTGGGACAGTAGCAATCAGCCCCAGCATTTT. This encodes CASDWDSSNQPQHF.

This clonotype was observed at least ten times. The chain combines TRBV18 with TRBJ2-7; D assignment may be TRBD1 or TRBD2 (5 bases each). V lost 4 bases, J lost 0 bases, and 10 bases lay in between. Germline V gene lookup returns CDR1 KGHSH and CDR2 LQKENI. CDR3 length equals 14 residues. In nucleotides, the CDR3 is TGTGCCAGCTCACTCGGGACCAGCTCCTACGAGCAGTACTTC. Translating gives CASSLGTSSYEQYF.